A selection of T cell receptor beta chains follows, all from one sample in a study of radiation and T cells in renal cell carcinoma. Here immunoSEQ multiplex PCR was the method, and the copy in TCRdb shows in-frame clones only, minus some. Counted here are 65,000 or so clones, 60% to 85% occurring once; the ten biggest clones make up over 5.5%. The input for sequencing was blood, taken from a patient whose treatment included radiotherapy and nephrectomy. The receptors originated from a man aged 55 to 70 with renal cell carcinoma. The CDR3 runs from the conserved cysteine through the conserved F or W.

TRBJ2-1,TRBV5-1,CASSLGQAEQFF
TRBJ2-7,TRBV6-5,CASSRDREEAHEQYF
TRBJ1-4,TRBV11-2,CASSLRIEEKLFF
TRBJ1-2,TRBV2,CASRQGWGYTF
TRBJ2-7,TRBV2,CASSASSRTGVEQYF
TRBJ1-2,TRBV29-1,CSVETTASNYGYTF
TRBJ1-5,TRBV7-9,CASSSGSHSNQPQHF
TRBJ1-2,TRBV5-5,CASSLGISYGYTF
TRBJ2-1,TRBV18,CASSRDRNEQFF
TRBJ2-3,TRBV6-4,CARCGSTDTQYF
TRBJ2-2,TRBV6-5,CASSSPLAPGELFF
TRBJ2-7,TRBV11-2,CASSLVGTDSYEQYF
TRBJ2-3,TRBV10-1,CASSGNLSTDTQYF
TRBJ2-2,TRBV7-3,CASSPGPQNTGELFF
TRBJ1-2,TRBV4-3,CASSQDLQGFISNYGYTF
TRBJ1-2,TRBV5-6,CASGGDLNYGYTF
TRBJ2-1,TRBV18,CASSAGTSGSSYNEQFF
TRBJ1-5,TRBV7-6,CASSLSGTRGAQHF
TRBJ2-3,TRBV7-6,CASSTQQGDTQYF
TRBJ1-5,TRBV18,CASSLQGRDQPQHF
TRBJ1-1,TRBV29-1,CSAKGAMNTEAFF
TRBJ1-2,TRBV6-1,CASSDPGGEDGYTF
TRBJ1-2,TRBV18,CASSPWPGETVGGYTF
TRBJ1-2,TRBV19,CASSLEFLYGYTF
TRBJ2-3,TRBV5-1,CASSSTQGMVTDTQYF
TRBJ2-2,TRBV27,CASSLAGSSFAGELFF
TRBJ2-7,TRBV6-1,CASSVEQGTEQYF
TRBJ1-1,TRBV11-3,CASSQGLGGTEAFF
TRBJ2-1,TRBV25-1,CASAGTSGQHNEQFF
TRBJ1-4,TRBV6-5,CASSTRGGEKLFF
TRBJ2-5,TRBV11-3,CASSPPASRETQYF
TRBJ1-5,TRBV7-2,CASSLVHGGNQPQHF
TRBJ2-2,TRBV6-5,CASRYNSGNTGELFF
TRBJ1-2,TRBV10-3,CATTTATGGSYTF
TRBJ2-1,TRBV11-2,CASSFSNTLGVDEQFF
TRBJ1-2,TRBV19,CASIRGGALYGYTF
TRBJ1-1,TRBV18,CASSPPRTENTEAFF
TRBJ1-2,TRBV5-1,CASSPRQATNYGYTF
TRBJ1-4,TRBV11-3,CASSLQQGNEKLFF
TRBJ1-5,TRBV7-8,CASSGTGYQPQHF
TRBJ2-5,TRBV5-6,CASSSDRGGETQYF
TRBJ2-7,TRBV7-8,CASSPSKDGYEQYF
TRBJ2-5,TRBV6-1,CASSEGWTGETQYF
TRBJ1-6,TRBV19,CASTAGRVRQNSPLHF
TRBJ2-5,TRBV5-1,CASSLSGDHRGRTQYF
TRBJ1-1,TRBV5-6,CASSLNTEAFF